This T cell receptor beta chain was observed in a study of Ad26.COV2.S vaccination and SARS-CoV-2 variants. Study outcomes and limitations: Analytic work on TCR breadth and depth might have understated the full extent of total T cell responses.

Using immunoSEQ multiplex PCR, the repertoire was profiled, and TCRdb retains in-frame clones only, with some absent. The sample lists 300,000 to 400,000 clones, around 90% seen once, with about 3.8% in the top ten. This CDR3 is 14 amino acids long. CDR1 is SGDLS, CDR2 YYNGEE, per germline. Trimming shortened V by 4 bases and J by 4 bases, and 15 bases separated the two germline ends. On this clone itself: Its matching antigen is unknown.

The chain couples TRBV9 to TRBJ2-7, with D maybe TRBD1 (6 bases). This TCR came from a human donor who had recovered from COVID-19. The sample in question was peripheral blood, obtained after recovery from COVID-19. This CDR3 reads CASSPQTGIYEQYF. The CDR3 DNA sequence: TGTGCCAGCAGCCCTCAGACAGGCATTTACGAGCAGTACTTC.